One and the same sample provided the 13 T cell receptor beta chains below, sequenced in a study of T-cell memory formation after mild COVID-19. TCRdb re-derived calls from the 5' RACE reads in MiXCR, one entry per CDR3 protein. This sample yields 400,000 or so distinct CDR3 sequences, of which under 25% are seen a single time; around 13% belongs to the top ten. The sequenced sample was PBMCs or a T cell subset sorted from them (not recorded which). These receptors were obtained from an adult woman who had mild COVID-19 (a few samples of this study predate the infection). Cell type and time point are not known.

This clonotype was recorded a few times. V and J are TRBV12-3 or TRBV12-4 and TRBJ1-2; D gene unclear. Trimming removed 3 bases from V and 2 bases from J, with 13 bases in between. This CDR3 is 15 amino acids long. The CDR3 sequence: CASSFNGLPNYGYTF. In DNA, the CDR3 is TGTGCCAGCAGTTTCAACGGGCTTCCCAACTATGGCTACACCTTC.

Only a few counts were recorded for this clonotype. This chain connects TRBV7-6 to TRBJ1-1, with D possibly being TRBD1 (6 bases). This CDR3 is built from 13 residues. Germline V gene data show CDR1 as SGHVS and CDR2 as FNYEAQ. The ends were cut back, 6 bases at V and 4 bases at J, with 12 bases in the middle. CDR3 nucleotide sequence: TGTGCCAGCAGACCAACAGGGATCACTGAAGCTTTCTTT. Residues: CASRPTGITEAFF.

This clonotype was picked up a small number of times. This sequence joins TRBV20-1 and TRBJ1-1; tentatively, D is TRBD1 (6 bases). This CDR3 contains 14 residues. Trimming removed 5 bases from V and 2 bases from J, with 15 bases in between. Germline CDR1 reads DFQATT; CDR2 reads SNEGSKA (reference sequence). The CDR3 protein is CSAGEGGHNTEAFF. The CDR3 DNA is TGCAGTGCTGGGGAAGGGGGACACAACACTGAAGCTTTCTTT.

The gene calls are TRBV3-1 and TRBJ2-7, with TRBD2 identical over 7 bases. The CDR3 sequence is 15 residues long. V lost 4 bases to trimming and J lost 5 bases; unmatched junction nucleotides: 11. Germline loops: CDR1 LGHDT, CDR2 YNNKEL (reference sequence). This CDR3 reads CASSRASGTANEQYF. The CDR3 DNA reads TGTGCCAGCAGCCGGGCAAGCGGGACTGCGAACGAGCAGTACTTC.

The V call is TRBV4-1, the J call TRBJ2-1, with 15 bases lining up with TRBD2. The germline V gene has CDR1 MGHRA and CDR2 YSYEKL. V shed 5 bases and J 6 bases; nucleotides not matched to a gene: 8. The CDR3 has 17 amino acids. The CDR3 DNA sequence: TGCGCCAGCAGCGTCGGACTAGCGGGGGGGCCTTTCAATGAGCAGTTCTTC. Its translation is CASSVGLAGGPFNEQFF.

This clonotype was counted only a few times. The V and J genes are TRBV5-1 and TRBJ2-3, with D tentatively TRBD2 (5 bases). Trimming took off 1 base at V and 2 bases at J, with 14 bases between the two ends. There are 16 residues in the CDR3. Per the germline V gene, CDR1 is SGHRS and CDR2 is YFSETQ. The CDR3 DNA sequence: TGCGCCAGCAGCTTGACGGGGTCTCTTTACACAGATACGCAGTATTTT. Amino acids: CASSLTGSLYTDTQYF.

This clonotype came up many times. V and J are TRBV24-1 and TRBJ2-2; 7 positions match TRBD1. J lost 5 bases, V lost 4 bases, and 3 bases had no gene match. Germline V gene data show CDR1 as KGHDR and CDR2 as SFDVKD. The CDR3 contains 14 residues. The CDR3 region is CATSEQGWTGELFF. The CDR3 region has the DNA TGTGCCACCAGTGAACAGGGGTGGACCGGGGAGCTGTTTTTT.

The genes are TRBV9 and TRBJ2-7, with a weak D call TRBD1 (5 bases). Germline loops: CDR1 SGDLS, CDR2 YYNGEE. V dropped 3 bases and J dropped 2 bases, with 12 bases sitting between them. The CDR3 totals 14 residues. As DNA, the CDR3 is TGTGCCAGCAGCGAGACAGACGGAGCCTACGAGCAGTACTTC. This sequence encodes CASSETDGAYEQYF.

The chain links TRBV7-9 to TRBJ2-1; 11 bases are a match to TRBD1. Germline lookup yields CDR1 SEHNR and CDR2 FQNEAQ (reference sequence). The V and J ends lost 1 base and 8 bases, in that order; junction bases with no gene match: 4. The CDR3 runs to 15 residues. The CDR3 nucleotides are TGTGCCAGCAGCTTAGGGGACAGGGGGATCGATGAGCAGTTCTTC. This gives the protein CASSLGDRGIDEQFF.

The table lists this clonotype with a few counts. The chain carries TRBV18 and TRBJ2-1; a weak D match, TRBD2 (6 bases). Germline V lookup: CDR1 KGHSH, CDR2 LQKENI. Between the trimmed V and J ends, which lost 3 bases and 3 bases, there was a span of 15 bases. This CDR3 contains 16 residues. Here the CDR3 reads CASSPPRDSSYNEQFF. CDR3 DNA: TGTGCCAGCTCACCCCCTCGGGACTCAAGCTACAATGAGCAGTTCTTC.

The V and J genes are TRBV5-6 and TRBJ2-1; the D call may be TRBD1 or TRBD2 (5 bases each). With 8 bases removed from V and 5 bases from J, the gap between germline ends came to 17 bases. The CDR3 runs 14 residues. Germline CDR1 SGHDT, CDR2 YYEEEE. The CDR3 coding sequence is TGTGCCAGTGTCCCGGGGCGGGCTCACAATGAGCAGTTCTTC. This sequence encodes CASVPGRAHNEQFF.

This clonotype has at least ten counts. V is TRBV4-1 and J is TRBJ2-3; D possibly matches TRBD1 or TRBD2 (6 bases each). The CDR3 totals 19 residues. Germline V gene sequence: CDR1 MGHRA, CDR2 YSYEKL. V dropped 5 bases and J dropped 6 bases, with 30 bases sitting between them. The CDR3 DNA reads TGCGCCAGCAGCACCCCGTCCTCGGGGGCGAGGTGGGAGGACGATACGCAGTATTTT. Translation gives CASSTPSSGARWEDDTQYF.

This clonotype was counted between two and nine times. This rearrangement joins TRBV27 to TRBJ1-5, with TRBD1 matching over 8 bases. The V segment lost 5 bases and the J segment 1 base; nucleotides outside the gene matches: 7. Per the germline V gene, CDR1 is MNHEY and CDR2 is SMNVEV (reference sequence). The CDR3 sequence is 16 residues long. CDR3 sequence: CASSPLDRGSNQPQHF. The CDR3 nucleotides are TGTGCCAGCAGTCCCCTCGACAGGGGAAGCAATCAGCCCCAGCATTTT.